This T cell receptor (beta chain) is drawn from a study of human T cells and chemical hapten exposure. The overall study: Upper-back patch tests with 0.01% DPC were read at 6 days.

Germline values: CDR1 DFQATT, CDR2 SNEGSKA (reference sequence). The CDR3 is 15 amino acids. V was pared by 6 bases and J by 2 bases, with 17 bases between. Time point described: pre-sensitization, week 0. Treatment meaning: therapeutic diphenylcyclopropenone sensitization with weekly scalp DPC. At patch-test visits, sampling came before the patch test. This clonotype came up many times. Via MiXCR, TCRdb re-called the RACE reads, giving one row per CDR3 protein. The table shows approximately 41,000 distinct CDR3 sequences, with approximately 7.6% occurring only once. The rearrangement links TRBV20-1 to TRBJ1-5; the D is unclear. The TCR sequence derives from a woman between 45 and 60 years old with alopecia areata. Some clones in this sample may be carry-over from other donors' samples. Specimen: whole blood, collected in connection with sensitization to the hapten diphenylcyclopropenone (DPC). CDR3 protein: CSASAGLGGNQPQHF. The CDR3 DNA reads TGCAGTGCCTCCGCCGGGCTGGGTGGCAATCAGCCCCAGCATTTT.